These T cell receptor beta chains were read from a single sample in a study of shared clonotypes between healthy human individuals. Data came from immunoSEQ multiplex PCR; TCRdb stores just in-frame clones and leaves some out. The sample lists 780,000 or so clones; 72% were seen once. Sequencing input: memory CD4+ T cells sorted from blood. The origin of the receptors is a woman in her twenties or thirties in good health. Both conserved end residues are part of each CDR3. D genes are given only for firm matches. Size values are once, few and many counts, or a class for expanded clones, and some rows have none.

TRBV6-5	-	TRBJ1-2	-	TGTGCCAGCCTAGGGCGGGGGCGAGGGGGCTACACCTTC	CASLGRGRGGYTF
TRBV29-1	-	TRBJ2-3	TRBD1	TGCAGCACCTCCGGGACAGGGGGTGGAGATACGCAGTATTTT	CSTSGTGGGDTQYF
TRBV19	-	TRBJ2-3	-	TGTGCCAGTAGTGAGAGTCCCCTCCCCCCCACAGATACGCAGTATTTT	CASSESPLPPTDTQYF
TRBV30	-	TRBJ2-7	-	TGTGCCTGGAGGCCAGGACACCTCTACGAGCAGTACTTC	CAWRPGHLYEQYF
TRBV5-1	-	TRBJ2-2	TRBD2	TGCGCCAGCAGCTTGAGGGAGGGAAGCACCGGGGAGCTGTTTTTT	CASSLREGSTGELFF
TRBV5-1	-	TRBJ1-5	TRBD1	TGCGCCAGCAGCTTGGCAGGGGGCCCTAGCCAGCCCCAGCATTTT	CASSLAGGPSQPQHF
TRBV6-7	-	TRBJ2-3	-	TGTGCCAGCCCATCCAGAGAGAGCACAGATACGCAGTATTTT	CASPSRESTDTQYF
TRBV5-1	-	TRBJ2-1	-	TGCGCCAGCAGCTTGTGGGCTAGCTCGGGTGAGCAGTTCTTC	CASSLWASSGEQFF
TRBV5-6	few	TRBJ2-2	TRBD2	TGTGCCAGCAGCTGGCGGACTAGCGGGTTGGGCGGGGAGCTGTTTTTT	CASSWRTSGLGGELFF
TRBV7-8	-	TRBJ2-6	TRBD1	TGTGCCAGCAGCTTAGTTTTCGGGACAGAGTCTGGGGCCAACGTCCTGACTTTC	CASSLVFGTESGANVLTF
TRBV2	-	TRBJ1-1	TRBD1	TGTGCCAGCAACCGGGACAGGTCCTGGGGCACTGAAGCTTTCTTT	CASNRDRSWGTEAFF
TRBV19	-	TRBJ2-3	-	TGTGCCAGTAGTTGGGGAACGGGAGTGATAGATACGCAGTATTTT	CASSWGTGVIDTQYF
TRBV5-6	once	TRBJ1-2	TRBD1	TGTGCCAGCAGCTTGCAGGGGGCCTATGGCTACACCTTC	CASSLQGAYGYTF
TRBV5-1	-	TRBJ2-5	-	TGCGCCAGCAGCTTGGGAAGGACAGAAGAGACCCAGTACTTC	CASSLGRTEETQYF
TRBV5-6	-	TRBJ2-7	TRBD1	TGTGCCAGCAGCTACGGACAGGGGGGTATCGGTAGGTCGGACTTC	CASSYGQGGIGRSDF
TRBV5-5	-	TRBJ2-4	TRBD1	TGTGCCAGCAGCGCCTTGGGACAGGTCGCAAACATTCAGTACTTC	CASSALGQVANIQYF
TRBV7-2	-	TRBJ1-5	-	TGTGCCAGCAGCCCGTGGGGGGATTATAGCAATCAGCCCCAGCATTTT	CASSPWGDYSNQPQHF
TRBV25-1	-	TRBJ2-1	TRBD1	TGTGCCAGCAGTGAAGGTCTCGGACAGGGATACAATGAGCAGTTCTTC	CASSEGLGQGYNEQFF
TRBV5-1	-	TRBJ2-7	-	TGCGCCAGCAGCTTGGTGGGTGCCGAGCAGTACTTC	CASSLVGAEQYF
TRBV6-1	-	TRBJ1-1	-	TGTGCCAGCAGTGAAAACTGGGTTAGTAACACTGAAGCTTTCTTT	CASSENWVSNTEAFF
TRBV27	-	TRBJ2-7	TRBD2	TGTGCCAGCAGTTTTGTAGCGGGAAGTTCCTACGAGCAGTACTTC	CASSFVAGSSYEQYF
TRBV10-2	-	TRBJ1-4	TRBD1	TGCGCCAGCAGTGGGACAGGGGAGGGTGAAAAACTGTTTTTT	CASSGTGEGEKLFF
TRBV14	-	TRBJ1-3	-	TGTGCCAGCAGCCTCGTCGCGGGGAGCGGAAACACCATATATTTT	CASSLVAGSGNTIYF
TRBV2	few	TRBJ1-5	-	TGTGCCAGCAGGGGAGACAGGTACGGGGGGAATCAGCCCCAGCATTTT	CASRGDRYGGNQPQHF
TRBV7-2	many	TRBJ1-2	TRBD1	TGTGCCAGCAGTTCGTCCGGACAGGGGGCTTTTGGCTACACCTTC	CASSSSGQGAFGYTF
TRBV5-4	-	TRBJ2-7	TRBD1	TGTGCCAGCAGCTTAACCGGGACAGGGGGCTTGAGGGAGCAGTACTTC	CASSLTGTGGLREQYF
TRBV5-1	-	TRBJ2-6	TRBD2	TGCGCCAGCAGCTCATATTTTGGGACTAGGGGATCTGGGGCCAACGTCCTGACTTTC	CASSSYFGTRGSGANVLTF
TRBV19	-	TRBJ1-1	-	TGTGCCAGTAAACCTTTGGACAGCCCGAACACTGAAGCTTTCTTT	CASKPLDSPNTEAFF
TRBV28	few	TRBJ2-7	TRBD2	TGTGCCAGCAGTGAATTTACTAGCGGGTCCTCCTACGAGCAGTACTTC	CASSEFTSGSSYEQYF
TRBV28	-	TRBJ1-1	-	TGTGCCAGCAGTCCCCATGAGGGACGGCTGGCTGAAGCTTTCTTT	CASSPHEGRLAEAFF
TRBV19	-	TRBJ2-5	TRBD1	TGTGCCAGTAGTACGACAGGGAAGGGGACCCAGTACTTC	CASSTTGKGTQYF